The clone carrying this TCR beta chain was detected many times. The antigen is undetermined. The data are from a study of T cells in Graves' hyperthyroidism and ophthalmopathy. Across the whole study: Prior to any treatment, at the point of initial diagnosis, peripheral blood was collected.

Overall study findings and caveats: Separation of ophthalmopathy from stable hyperthyroidism was achieved by a 13 V-J model.

From germline, CDR1 is MNHEY and CDR2 SMNVEV (reference sequence). Trimming removed 5 bases from V and 3 bases from J; junction bases left unmatched: 2. The CDR3 sequence is 13 residues long. It was RNA transcripts that yielded the amplified TCR beta CDR3 regions. HTBI primers were used for first-round RT-PCR of the TCR CDR3. One entry per CDR3 protein results from TCRdb running MiXCR on the multiplex PCR reads. Among some 560,000 distinct CDR3 sequences listed, around 15% were seen once. The receptor was isolated from a woman in her forties with Graves' hyperthyroidism. Sequenced sample: blood. The chain uses TRBV27 and TRBJ2-7; 9 bases are shared with TRBD1. For the CDR3, the DNA is TGTGCCAGCAGTGGACAGGGGAACTACGAGCAGTACTTC. Amino acid sequence: CASSGQGNYEQYF.